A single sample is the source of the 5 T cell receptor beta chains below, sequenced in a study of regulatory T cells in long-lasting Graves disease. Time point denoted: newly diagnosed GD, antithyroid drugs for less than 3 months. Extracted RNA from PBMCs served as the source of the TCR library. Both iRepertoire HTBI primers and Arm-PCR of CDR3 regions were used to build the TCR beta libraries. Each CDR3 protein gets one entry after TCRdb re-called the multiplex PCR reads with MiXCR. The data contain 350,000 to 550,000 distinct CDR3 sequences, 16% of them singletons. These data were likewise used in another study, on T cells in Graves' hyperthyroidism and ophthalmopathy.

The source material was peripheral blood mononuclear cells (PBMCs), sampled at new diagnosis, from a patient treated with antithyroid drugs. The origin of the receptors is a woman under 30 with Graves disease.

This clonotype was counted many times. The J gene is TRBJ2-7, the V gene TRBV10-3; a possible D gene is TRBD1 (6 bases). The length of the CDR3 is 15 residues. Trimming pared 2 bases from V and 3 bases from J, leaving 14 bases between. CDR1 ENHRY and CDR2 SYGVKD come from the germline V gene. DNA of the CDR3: TGTGCCATCAGTGAGCCCCAGACAGGATTCTACGAGCAGTACTTC. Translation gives CAISEPQTGFYEQYF.

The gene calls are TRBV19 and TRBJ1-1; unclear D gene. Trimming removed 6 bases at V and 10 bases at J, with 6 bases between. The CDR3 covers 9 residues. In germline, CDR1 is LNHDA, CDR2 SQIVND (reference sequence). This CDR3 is CASRRLAFF. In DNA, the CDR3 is TGTGCCAGTAGGAGATTAGCTTTCTTT.

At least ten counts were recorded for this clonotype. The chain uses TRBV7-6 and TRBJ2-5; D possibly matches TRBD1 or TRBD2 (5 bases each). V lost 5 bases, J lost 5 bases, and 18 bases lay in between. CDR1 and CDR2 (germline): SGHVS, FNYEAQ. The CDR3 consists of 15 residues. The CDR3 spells CASSQTGASVETQYF. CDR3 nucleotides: TGTGCCAGCAGCCAGACCGGGGCTAGTGTGGAGACCCAGTACTTC.

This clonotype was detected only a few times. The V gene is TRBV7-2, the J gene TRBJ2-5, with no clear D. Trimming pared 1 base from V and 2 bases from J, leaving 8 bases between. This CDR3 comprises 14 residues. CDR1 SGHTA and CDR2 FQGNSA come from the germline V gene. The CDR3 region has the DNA TGTGCCAGCAGCTTAGATCTTGCGCAAGAGACCCAGTACTTC. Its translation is CASSLDLAQETQYF.

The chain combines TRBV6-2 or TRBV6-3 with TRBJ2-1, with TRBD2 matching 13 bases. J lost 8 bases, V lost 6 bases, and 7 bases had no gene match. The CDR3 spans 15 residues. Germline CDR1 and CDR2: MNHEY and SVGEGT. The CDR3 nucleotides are TGTGCCAGCAGCAGGACTAGCGGGAGTAGGGATGAGCAGTTCTTC. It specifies CASSRTSGSRDEQFF.